This entry lists 22 T cell receptor beta chains sequenced from one sample in a study of blood T cells in healthy people across ages (dated by TCRdb to the mid-2010s). Library preparation was by 5' RACE. Instrument used: Illumina HiSeq 2500. The second PCR ran for roughly 7 to 11 cycles and used a J-beta primer mix along with a sample-barcoded 5' primer. TCRdb reanalyzed the raw reads on its own, using fastp at Q25 for trimming and MiXCR for clone calling, and kept in-frame beta chains. Each record represents a unique CDR3 protein, reported with the most common genes and DNA among its rows. This sample has approximately 800,000 distinct CDR3 sequences in its table, and about 34% of those were observed once. The ten largest clones represent 10% to 15% of the sample. The sequencing sample was made of blood. These receptors were obtained from a man aged 18-30 years in good health.

This clonotype has a count of ten or more. This sequence joins TRBV6-2 or TRBV6-3 and TRBJ2-5, with 9 bases identical to TRBD1. The V gene end was trimmed by 6 bases and the J gene end by 4 bases; junction bases not matched to a gene: 18. The V gene's germline CDR1 is MNHEY and CDR2 SVGEGT. This CDR3 contains 18 residues. CDR3 region: CASSPLTSSTGGRETQYF. The CDR3 DNA follows: TGTGCCAGCAGCCCCCTTACTTCCTCAACAGGGGGCAGAGAGACCCAGTACTTC.

CDR3 DNA sequence: TGCAGTGCTAGAGATATAGCTCCAAGGAGCTCCTACGAGCAGTACTTC. Translated, it gives CSARDIAPRSSYEQYF. The chain links TRBV20-1 to TRBJ2-7; no reliable D call. This CDR3 comprises 16 residues. Germline values: CDR1 DFQATT, CDR2 SNEGSKA (reference sequence). The V and J ends lost 0 bases and 0 bases respectively, with 15 bases between them.

This clonotype appeared a few times. The genes are TRBV20-1 and TRBJ1-1; D call uncertain. Trimming stripped 0 bases from V and 1 base from J, with 9 bases between. In germline, CDR1 is DFQATT, CDR2 SNEGSKA (reference sequence). The CDR3 consists of 14 residues. In nucleotides, the CDR3 is TGCAGTGCTAGAGATCGGAGAGGGAACACTGAAGCTTTCTTT. Translation gives CSARDRRGNTEAFF.

The chain links TRBV4-3 to TRBJ2-1; no clear D gene. V was cut by 3 bases and J by 7 bases, with 7 bases left in between. Germline CDR1 and CDR2: LGHNA and YSLEER. This CDR3 is 12 amino acids long. This CDR3 reads CASSHMGNEQFF. In DNA, the CDR3 is TGCGCCAGCAGCCACATGGGGAATGAGCAGTTCTTC.

This clonotype was seen ten or more times. The J gene is TRBJ2-7, the V gene TRBV18, with 13 bases lining up with TRBD2. This CDR3 is built from 17 residues. From germline, CDR1 is KGHSH and CDR2 LQKENI. Trimming removed 1 base from V and 5 bases from J; junction bases left unmatched: 8. The CDR3 is CASSPLGLAGRPDEQYF. The CDR3 coding sequence is TGTGCCAGCTCACCACTGGGACTAGCGGGACGCCCTGACGAGCAGTACTTC.

This clonotype was seen at least ten times. The gene calls are TRBV29-1 and TRBJ2-1; D possibly corresponds to TRBD1 (7 bases). Germline V CDR1 and CDR2: SQVTM, ANQGSEA. Deletions cut 4 bases from V and 7 bases from J, with 23 bases between. This CDR3 has 16 amino acids. The CDR3 loop is CSVATLPWRGQNEQFF. CDR3 coding DNA: TGCAGCGTTGCTACGCTCCCATGGAGGGGGCAAAATGAGCAGTTCTTC.

The chain links TRBV29-1 to TRBJ2-4, with D uncertain. The CDR3 runs to 14 residues. Trimming stripped 7 bases from V and 0 bases from J, with 13 bases between. The germline V gene has CDR1 SQVTM and CDR2 ANQGSEA. For the CDR3, the DNA is TGCAGCGCCCGAAACAGAGTAGCCAAAAACATTCAGTACTTC. Residues: CSARNRVAKNIQYF.

This sequence joins TRBV9 and TRBJ2-5; 11 bases line up with TRBD2. J was trimmed by 5 bases and V by 2 bases; bases with no gene match: 11. The CDR3 extends over 17 amino acids. Germline V gene data show CDR1 as SGDLS and CDR2 as YYNGEE. The CDR3: CASSVGLAGGPLETQYF. CDR3 coding DNA: TGTGCCAGCAGCGTTGGCTTAGCGGGGGGGCCCCTTGAGACCCAGTACTTC.

This clonotype has a handful of counts. The chain has TRBV7-8 and TRBJ2-5; no clear D. Germline CDR1 and CDR2: SGHVS and FQNEAQ. Trimming took 5 bases from V and 5 from J, leaving 9 bases between them. This CDR3 is built from 12 residues. CDR3 sequence: CASSLISETQYF. The CDR3 DNA reads TGTGCCAGCAGCCTAATATCTGAGACCCAGTACTTC.

The chain is built from TRBV7-2 and TRBJ2-5, with a tentative D call TRBD2 (6 bases). Deletions cut 2 bases from V and 7 bases from J, with 14 bases between. Germline V CDR1 and CDR2: SGHTA, FQGNSA. This CDR3 contains 14 residues. CDR3 sequence reads: CASSLSGEAGTQYF. The CDR3, as DNA: TGTGCCAGCAGCTTATCTGGGGAGGCGGGGACCCAGTACTTC.

A few counts support this clonotype. This CDR3 is CASSVGKTYEQYF. CDR3 nucleotides: TGTGCCAGCAGTGTGGGGAAAACCTACGAGCAGTACTTC. The rearrangement joins TRBV12-3 or TRBV12-4 to TRBJ2-7; D is ambiguous. The ends were cut back, 5 bases at V and 2 bases at J, with 10 bases in the middle. The CDR3 has 13 amino acids.

As for this clonotype: This sequence may be a read error, since a much larger clone differs from it by one base. This chain joins TRBV20-1 and TRBJ1-2, with D possibly TRBD1 on 5 matching bases. The germline V gene encodes CDR1 DFQATT and CDR2 SNEGSKA (reference sequence). This CDR3 spans 13 amino acids. Trimming removed 6 bases at V and 4 bases at J, with 15 bases between. The DNA of the CDR3 is TGCAGTGCCCCGGGCCAGGGAGGCTATGGCTACACCTTC. Residues: CSAPGQGGYGYTF.

This clonotype was observed a few times. The chain has TRBV12-3 or TRBV12-4 and TRBJ1-5, with D hard to call. The germline V and J ends were trimmed by 5 bases and 6 bases, with 14 bases remaining between them. The CDR3 covers 14 residues. The DNA of the CDR3 is TGTGCCAGCAGTCCCATCGGGGTGGGTCAGCCCCAGCATTTT. It translates to CASSPIGVGQPQHF.

As concerns this clonotype: A much larger clone sits a single nucleotide away, making a read error possible. The chain employs TRBV6-5 and TRBJ2-5; TRBD1 matches 8 bases. The closer fit of TRBJ2-1 to the DNA end suggests the J call may be wrong. Germline V gene sequence: CDR1 MNHEY, CDR2 SVGAGI. CDR3 length equals 13 residues. The CDR3 protein is CASSRQGKETQFF. CDR3 coding DNA: TGTGCCAGCAGTCGACAGGGGAAAGAGACCCAGTTCTTC.

This rearrangement joins TRBV20-1 to TRBJ2-3; D may match TRBD1 or TRBD2 (5 bases each). Trimming left V 4 bases short and J 1 base short, with 15 bases between. Germline V CDR1 and CDR2: DFQATT, SNEGSKA (reference sequence). This CDR3 is 15 amino acids long. CDR3 in amino acids: CSAIRPVGGTDTQYF. CDR3 in DNA: TGCAGTGCTATCCGTCCCGTGGGGGGCACAGATACGCAGTATTTT.

Comments on this clonotype: Relative to the germline gene, one junction end is altered; a read error may explain this. The CDR3 reads CASSYSRTSGNNKQFF. The CDR3 DNA sequence: TGTGCCAGCAGCTACTCTCGGACTAGCGGGAACAATAAGCAGTTCTTC. This chain links TRBV9 with TRBJ2-1; 12 nucleotides agree with TRBD2. The CDR3 totals 16 residues. Germline V gene lookup returns CDR1 SGDLS and CDR2 YYNGEE.

The chain carries TRBV27 and TRBJ1-2; 9 bases match TRBD1. The V segment lost 5 bases and the J segment 6 bases; nucleotides outside the gene matches: 13. Germline loops: CDR1 MNHEY, CDR2 SMNVEV (reference sequence). The CDR3 totals 16 residues. This CDR3 is CASSIQMSTGGHGYTF. The CDR3 bases are TGTGCCAGCAGTATCCAAATGTCGACAGGGGGGCATGGCTACACCTTC.

This clonotype has only one observation. A much larger clone is a single base away; this may be a read error. The rearrangement joins TRBV12-3 or TRBV12-4 to TRBJ2-5; TRBD2 might be the D (5 bases). Matching the DNA end better, TRBJ2-1 makes the J call doubtful. The CDR3 is made up of 15 amino acids. Written as DNA, the CDR3 is TGTGCCAGCAGTTCAGGACTTATGTACCAAGAGACCCAGTTCTTC. This translates into CASSSGLMYQETQFF.

Comments on this clonotype: Being one base from a much bigger clone, this may be a read error. The rearrangement joins TRBV7-2 to TRBJ2-1; TRBD2 matches 13 bases. V dropped 1 base and J dropped 5; count of bases not matched to a gene: 5. Germline CDR1 SGHTA, CDR2 FQGNSA. The CDR3 consists of 17 residues. The CDR3 nucleotides are TGTGCCAGCAGCTTAGTAGGGACTAGCGGGGCCAACAATGAGCAGTTCTTC. Its translation is CASSLVGTSGANNEQFF.

V is TRBV7-8 and J is TRBJ2-7; a weak D match, TRBD1 (5 bases). Germline V lookup: CDR1 SGHVS, CDR2 FQNEAQ. Trimming took off 2 bases at V and 3 bases at J, with 14 bases between the two ends. The CDR3 extends over 15 amino acids. The CDR3 coding sequence is TGTGCCAGCAGCTTAAATCAGGGTCCTGGCTACGAGCAGTACTTC. Its translation is CASSLNQGPGYEQYF.

This chain joins TRBV7-2 and TRBJ2-7, with 10 bases fitting TRBD2. Trimming cost V 3 bases and J 3 bases; bases outside gene matches: 5. CDR1 and CDR2 from the germline V gene are SGHTA and FQGNSA. This CDR3 contains 15 residues. In DNA form, the CDR3 reads TGTGCCAGCAGCTTTAGCGGGGGGACCAACTACGAGCAGTACTTC. As protein: CASSFSGGTNYEQYF.

This clonotype was picked up many times. V usage is TRBV7-2 and J usage is TRBJ1-2; possibly TRBD1 for D (6 bases). The CDR3 extends over 18 amino acids. In germline, CDR1 is SGHTA, CDR2 FQGNSA. The V end was cut by 1 base, the J end by 0 bases, with 18 bases between. In nucleotides, the CDR3 is TGTGCCAGCAGCTTAGGTCCGTCCCACCAGGGGTCTAACTATGGCTACACCTTC. This encodes CASSLGPSHQGSNYGYTF. Using reference TRBV7-2 and TRBJ1-2 for the parts outside the CDR3, the full variable domain is GAGVSQSPSNKVTEKGKDVELRCDPISGHTALYWYRQSLGQGLEFLIYFQGNSAPDKSGLPSDRFSAERTGGSVSTLTIQRTQQEDSAVYLCASSLGPSHQGSNYGYTFGSGTRLTVV.